This T cell receptor (beta chain) was retrieved from a study of blood T cell repertoires in COVID-19. Clinical history as reported by participants underpinned cohort assignment. The data were produced by immunoSEQ multiplex PCR, yet TCRdb's version contains in-frame clones alone and is incomplete. The sample lists 200,000 or so clones; 80% to 85% were seen once. CDR1 is SGDLS and CDR2 is YYNGEE in the germline V gene. V shed 6 bases and J 5 bases; nucleotides not matched to a gene: 3. The CDR3 sequence is 12 residues long. This sequence originates from a man in his forties who had recovered from COVID-19. Material for sequencing was PBMCs or T cells enriched from blood (not recorded which). The V call is TRBV9, the J call TRBJ2-3; 7 positions match TRBD2. CDR3 amino acids: CASTGGKDTQYF. CDR3 coding DNA: TGTGCCAGCACCGGGGGGAAAGATACGCAGTATTTT.